These 25 T cell receptor beta chains originate from one sample sequenced in a study of beta chain features in type 1 diabetes. Regarding the study as a whole: Significant though moderate, a shortening of TCRB CDR3s appeared in all four CD4+ subsets of Type 1 diabetes patients.

The sequenced template was cDNA made from the entire isolated RNA. Using immunoSEQ multiplex PCR, the repertoire was profiled, and TCRdb retains in-frame clones only, with some absent. The table includes about 660,000 clones, around 15% detected once. The antigens of these receptors remain unknown. The specimen sequenced was naive CD4+ T cells from blood. These receptors all come from a man younger than 35 with type 1 diabetes.

This clone appeared a few times. The V and J genes are TRBV5-1 and TRBJ1-1; TRBD1 is a possible D gene (6 bases). CDR1 and CDR2 (germline): SGHRS, YFSETQ. This CDR3 has 14 residues. V was shortened by 0 bases and J by 4 bases, with 10 bases between the two germline ends. The DNA of the CDR3 is TGCGCCAGCAGCTTGGAAGGGGGAATCACTGAAGCTTTCTTT. Translation gives CASSLEGGITEAFF.

The J gene is TRBJ2-3, the V gene TRBV9; possible D gene TRBD2, 6 bases. V dropped 0 bases and J dropped 7 bases, with 15 bases sitting between them. The length of the CDR3 is 15 residues. Per germline, CDR1 SGDLS and CDR2 YYNGEE. In DNA form, the CDR3 reads TGTGCCAGCAGCGTAGACGGCGGGGCGGTATATACGCAGTATTTT. Translating it yields CASSVDGGAVYTQYF. Looking up the rest from reference TRBV9 and TRBJ2-3 gives the full variable domain: DSGVTQTPKHLITATGQRVTLRCSPRSGDLSVYWYQQSLDQGLQFLIQYYNGEERAKGNILERFSAQQFPDLHSELNLSSLELGDSALYFCASSVDGGAVYTQYFGPGTRLTVL.

V is TRBV19 and J is TRBJ1-5; a weak D match, TRBD1 (6 bases). Looked up from germline, CDR1 is LNHDA and CDR2 is SQIVND (reference sequence). The CDR3 length is 18 residues. V shed 3 bases and J shed 2 bases, with 20 bases lying between them. The CDR3 loop reads CASSMGVGRGGGNQPQHF. CDR3 DNA sequence: TGTGCCAGTAGTATGGGGGTTGGCAGGGGCGGTGGCAATCAGCCCCAGCATTTT.

V gene TRBV30 combines with J gene TRBJ2-3, with 8 nucleotides matching TRBD1. The V segment lost 3 bases and the J segment 0 bases; nucleotides outside the gene matches: 11. Germline V CDR1 and CDR2: GTSNPN, SVGIG (reference sequence). The CDR3 runs 17 residues. DNA of the CDR3: TGTGCCTGGAGGATGGGGCCAGGGGGCTTCAGCACAGATACGCAGTATTTT. Protein: CAWRMGPGGFSTDTQYF.

The rearrangement joins TRBV5-4 to TRBJ1-3; D not certain. Germline V gives CDR1 SGHNT, CDR2 YYREEE (reference sequence). Trimming shortened V by 3 bases and J by 0 bases, and 10 bases separated the two germline ends. The CDR3 extends over 15 amino acids. The CDR3 bases are TGTGCCAGCAGCTCCGGGCTGAGCTCTGGAAACACCATATATTTT. Protein product: CASSSGLSSGNTIYF. Based on the CDR3 plus reference TRBV5-4 and TRBJ1-3, the full variable domain is ETGVTQSPTHLIKTRGQQVTLRCSSQSGHNTVSWYQQALGQGPQFIFQYYREEENGRGNFPPRFSGLQFPNYSSELNVNALELDDSALYLCASSSGLSSGNTIYFGEGSWLTVV.

This clone showed up just a few times. The chain uses TRBV9 and TRBJ2-3, with D perhaps TRBD2 (5 bases). V dropped 7 bases and J dropped 4 bases, with 16 bases sitting between them. CDR3 length: 14 amino acids. In germline, CDR1 is SGDLS, CDR2 YYNGEE. For the CDR3, the DNA is TGTGCCAGCTCGAAGACGGGGTCCGCAGATACGCAGTATTTT. Its translation is CASSKTGSADTQYF.

This clone has just a few counts. The chain recombines TRBV5-1 with TRBJ2-3, with D unresolved. Germline loops: CDR1 SGHRS, CDR2 YFSETQ. CDR3 length equals 16 residues. V lost 4 bases and J lost 2, with 17 bases in between. The CDR3 reads CASSAGRQLITDTQYF. Here the CDR3 DNA reads TGCGCCAGCAGCGCCGGAAGGCAGCTTATCACAGATACGCAGTATTTT. Full variable domain (missing parts from reference TRBV5-1 and TRBJ2-3): KAGVTQTPRYLIKTRGQQVTLSCSPISGHRSVSWYQQTPGQGLQFLFEYFSETQRNKGNFPGRFSGRQFSNSRSEMNVSTLELGDSALYLCASSAGRQLITDTQYFGPGTRLTVL.

This clone was seen only a few times. The genes are TRBV25-1 and TRBJ2-7; TRBD2 matches 9 bases. The CDR3 covers 15 residues. Germline V gene lookup returns CDR1 MGHDK and CDR2 SYGVNS. The trim removed 8 bases at V and 1 base at J, leaving 9 bases unmatched. CDR3 residues: CASSDLAGESYEQYF. CDR3 nucleotides: TGTGCCAGCTCCGACTTAGCGGGAGAGTCCTACGAGCAGTACTTC.

The chain recombines TRBV6-1 with TRBJ2-1; D is uncertain. With 0 bases removed from V and 0 bases from J, the gap between germline ends came to 9 bases. CDR3 size: 16 residues. Germline lookup yields CDR1 MNHNS and CDR2 SASEGT. The CDR3 DNA sequence: TGTGCCAGCAGTGAAGCCCTTCGAAGCTCCTACAATGAGCAGTTCTTC. Encoded protein: CASSEALRSSYNEQFF.

In its sample, this clone was seen a few times. V is TRBV7-2 and J is TRBJ2-1, with 10 bases aligning to TRBD1. The J segment lost 2 bases and the V segment lost 4 bases, leaving 2 bases of the junction unmatched. The germline V gene has CDR1 SGHTA and CDR2 FQGNSA. The CDR3 is 15 residues long. In DNA, the CDR3 is TGTGCCAGCAGCTGGGACAGGGGAGCCTACAATGAGCAGTTCTTC. Protein sequence: CASSWDRGAYNEQFF.

V gene TRBV5-8 combines with J gene TRBJ1-1; D is undetermined. Per the germline V gene, CDR1 is SGHTS and CDR2 is YDEGEE. Trimming shortened V by 4 bases and J by 0 bases, and 4 bases separated the two germline ends. This CDR3 is built from 12 residues. CDR3: CASSVLNTEAFF. The CDR3, as DNA: TGTGCCAGCAGCGTCTTGAACACTGAAGCTTTCTTT.

This sequence joins TRBV6-5 and TRBJ2-6; D unclear. Trimming pared 4 bases from V and 0 bases from J, leaving 4 bases between. This CDR3 spans 14 amino acids. Germline V CDR1 and CDR2: MNHEY, SVGAGI. The CDR3 DNA sequence: TGTGCCAGCAGTTTCAACTCTGGGGCCAACGTCCTGACTTTC. Amino acids: CASSFNSGANVLTF.

CDR3 nucleotides: TGTGCCAGCAGGAACTCCTACAATGAGCAGTTCTTC. This encodes CASRNSYNEQFF. The chain uses TRBV6-6 and TRBJ2-1; D is unresolved. Germline-derived CDR1 and CDR2 are MNHNY and SVGAGI (reference sequence). The CDR3 contains 12 residues. V was cut by 6 bases and J by 0 bases, with 3 bases left in between.

This clone came up a few times. The chain is built from TRBV9 and TRBJ2-1; 8 bases match TRBD2. The CDR3 spans 14 residues. Germline values: CDR1 SGDLS, CDR2 YYNGEE. V dropped 3 bases and J dropped 8; count of bases not matched to a gene: 7. The CDR3 DNA sequence: TGTGCCAGCAGCGGGACTAGCTCGGGATATGAGCAGTTCTTC. It yields the protein CASSGTSSGYEQFF.

CDR3 sequence reads: CATSSYRQLSNEKLFF. CDR3 nucleotide sequence: TGTGCCACCAGCAGTTACAGGCAACTGTCTAATGAAAAACTGTTTTTT. V is TRBV15 and J is TRBJ1-4; a possible D gene is TRBD1 (5 bases). Trimming pared 3 bases from V and 3 bases from J, leaving 14 bases between. There are 16 residues in the CDR3. Germline values: CDR1 LNHNV, CDR2 YYDKDF (reference sequence).

This clone was recorded a few times. This rearrangement joins TRBV7-9 to TRBJ1-1; D remains ambiguous. The CDR3 runs to 18 residues. CDR1 and CDR2 from the germline V gene are SEHNR and FQNEAQ (reference sequence). Trimming left V 5 bases short and J 3 bases short, with 25 bases between. CDR3 loop: CASSLRHRRTYIDTEAFF. Here the CDR3 DNA reads TGTGCCAGCAGCCTCCGACATCGGAGGACTTATATAGACACTGAAGCTTTCTTT.

The chain uses TRBV5-6 and TRBJ2-7, with 11 bases fitting TRBD1. J gave up 4 bases and V 3 bases, and 6 bases lay outside the gene matches. The germline V gene encodes CDR1 SGHDT and CDR2 YYEEEE. CDR3 length: 15 residues. The CDR3 loop reads CASSSTDRGQYEQYF. The CDR3 nucleotides read TGTGCCAGCAGCTCAACGGACAGGGGGCAGTACGAGCAGTACTTC. The full variable domain, in which reference TRBV5-6 and TRBJ2-7 provide the parts outside the CDR3, is DAGVTQSPTHLIKTRGQQVTLRCSPKSGHDTVSWYQQALGQGPQFIFQYYEEEERQRGNFPDRFSGHQFPNYSSELNVNALLLGDSALYLCASSSTDRGQYEQYFGPGTRLTVT.

The V and J genes are TRBV10-3 and TRBJ2-1; D remains ambiguous. CDR3 length: 12 amino acids. Trimming took off 6 bases at V and 3 bases at J, with 6 bases between the two ends. The germline gives CDR1 ENHRY, CDR2 SYGVKD. The CDR3 sequence: CAIRANYNEQFF. As DNA, the CDR3 is TGTGCCATCAGGGCAAACTACAATGAGCAGTTCTTC.

This clone was detected a few times. Here the CDR3 reads CSARQTSGGLNEQFF. The CDR3 bases are TGCAGCGCAAGACAGACTAGCGGCGGACTAAATGAGCAGTTCTTC. V is TRBV29-1 and J is TRBJ2-1; 9 positions agree with TRBD2. Germline V gene data show CDR1 as SQVTM and CDR2 as ANQGSEA. The CDR3 totals 15 residues. The V gene end was trimmed by 7 bases and the J gene end by 7 bases; junction bases not matched to a gene: 14.

This clone was seen a few times. The chain is built from TRBV4-1 and TRBJ2-7; D unclear. V shed 4 bases and J shed 0 bases, with 13 bases lying between them. This CDR3 spans 15 amino acids. The germline CDR1 and CDR2 sequences are MGHRA and YSYEKL. Here the CDR3 reads CASSPPGEASYEQYF. The CDR3 coding sequence is TGCGCCAGCAGCCCCCCCGGAGAGGCCTCCTACGAGCAGTACTTC.

The rearrangement joins TRBV7-2 to TRBJ2-1; maybe TRBD1 (6 bases). The CDR3 length is 15 residues. Trimming took off 2 bases at V and 4 bases at J, with 12 bases between the two ends. Germline CDR1 SGHTA, CDR2 FQGNSA. CDR3 sequence: CASSLSRDNYNEQFF. DNA for the CDR3: TGTGCCAGCAGCTTATCCCGGGACAATTACAATGAGCAGTTCTTC.

This clone was picked up a small number of times. Here the CDR3 reads CASSRPDRADTEAFF. The CDR3 DNA sequence: TGTGCCAGCAGCCGCCCGGACAGGGCGGACACTGAAGCTTTCTTT. The chain joins TRBV28 to TRBJ1-1; 8 bases fit TRBD1. The CDR3 loop spans 15 amino acids. V shed 6 bases and J 3 bases; nucleotides not matched to a gene: 9. CDR1 and CDR2 (germline): MDHEN, SYDVKM. Variable domain in full (rest from reference TRBV28 and TRBJ1-1): DVKVTQSSRYLVKRTGEKVFLECVQDMDHENMFWYRQDPGLGLRLIYFSYDVKMKEKGDIPEGYSVSREKKERFSLILESASTNQTSMYLCASSRPDRADTEAFFGQGTRLTVV.

The rearrangement joins TRBV29-1 to TRBJ2-3; the D gene could be TRBD1 or TRBD2 (5 bases each). CDR1 is SQVTM and CDR2 is ANQGSEA in the germline V gene. V lost 6 bases, J lost 0 bases, and 7 bases lay in between. The CDR3 length is 12 residues. The CDR3 DNA reads as TGCAGCGTAAGGGACAGCACAGATACGCAGTATTTT. Protein sequence: CSVRDSTDTQYF.

V and J are TRBV11-1 and TRBJ2-5; no clear D gene. Germline V CDR1 and CDR2: SGHAT, FQDESV (reference sequence). The germline V and J ends were trimmed by 1 base and 5 bases, with 14 bases remaining between them. The CDR3 contains 15 residues. DNA of the CDR3: TGTGCCAGCAGCTTAGTCTCAGGATCTCCGGAGACCCAGTACTTC. Residues: CASSLVSGSPETQYF.

The gene calls are TRBV2 and TRBJ2-7; a possible D gene is TRBD1 (5 bases). V was clipped by 7 bases and J by 5 bases, with 15 bases between them. The germline V gene has CDR1 SNHLY and CDR2 FYNNEI. The CDR3 totals 13 residues. CDR3: CASKRMEGDEQYF. CDR3 sequence (DNA): TGTGCCAGCAAACGAATGGAAGGGGACGAGCAGTACTTC.